This TCR beta chain was captured by sequencing in a study of blood T cell repertoires in COVID-19. Study-level background: Whether acute or convalescent, the COVID-19 samples came from the United States, Italy and Spain. Sources were T cells, B-cell-depleted T cells, or PBMCs; the material itself was cDNA or gDNA.

Trimming removed 3 bases at V and 0 bases at J, with 20 bases between. CDR1 is MGHRA, CDR2 YSYEKL, per germline. The CDR3 covers 19 residues. Study processing details: Amplification of reference gene primers was used by the study to estimate nucleated cell counts. Some clones are missing from TCRdb's copy, which holds only in-frame ones; the method was immunoSEQ multiplex PCR. Clone size and V and J calls were adopted from that table, with D and trimming inferred from the DNA. The sample yields 210,000 or so clones, roughly nine tenths seen once. The chain has TRBV4-1 and TRBJ1-4; no clear D. This TCR came from a woman between 18 and 29 years old who had recovered from COVID-19. The sequenced material came from peripheral blood. CDR3 protein: CASSQGATVPRATNEKLFF. DNA for the CDR3: TGCGCCAGCAGCCAGGGCGCGACGGTTCCCCGTGCAACTAATGAAAAACTGTTTTTT.